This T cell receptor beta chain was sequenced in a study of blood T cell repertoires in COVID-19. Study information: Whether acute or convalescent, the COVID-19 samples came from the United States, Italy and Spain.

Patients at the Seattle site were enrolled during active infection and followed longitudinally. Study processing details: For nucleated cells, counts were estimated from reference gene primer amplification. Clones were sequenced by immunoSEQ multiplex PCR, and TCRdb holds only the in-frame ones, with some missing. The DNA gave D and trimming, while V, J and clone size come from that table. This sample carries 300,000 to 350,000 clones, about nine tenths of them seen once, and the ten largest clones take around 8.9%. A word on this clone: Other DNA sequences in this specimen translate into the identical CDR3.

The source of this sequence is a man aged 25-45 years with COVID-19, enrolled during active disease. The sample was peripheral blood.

CDR3 region: CASSFSGTEAFF. CDR3 nucleotide sequence: TGTGCCAGCAGTTTCTCAGGGACTGAAGCTTTCTTT. V usage is TRBV12-3 or TRBV12-4 and J usage is TRBJ1-1; possible D gene TRBD1, 5 bases. CDR3 length: 12 amino acids. V was trimmed by 3 bases and J by 5 bases, leaving 7 bases between them.